This TCR beta chain was sequenced during a study of T cells in Graves' hyperthyroidism and ophthalmopathy. Study-level points and caveats: Ophthalmopathy cases were set apart from stable hyperthyroidism by a 13 V-J model.

Details on this clonotype: Antigen: not known.

Germline V gives CDR1 MNHEY, CDR2 SVGEGT. The V segment lost 8 bases and the J segment 6 bases; nucleotides outside the gene matches: 6. The CDR3 spans 13 residues. TCR beta CDR3 sequences were amplified from RNA transcripts. Using the HTBI primer set, a first-round RT-PCR was run on the TCR CDR3. One entry per CDR3 protein results from TCRdb running MiXCR on the multiplex PCR reads. This sample yields hundreds of thousands of distinct CDR3 sequences, of which 12% to 15% are seen a single time; about 10% belongs to the top ten. This TCR was recovered from a woman between 18 and 29 years old with Graves' hyperthyroidism. Sequencing was performed on blood. The rearrangement uses TRBV6-2 or TRBV6-3 and TRBJ2-2, with 7 bases identical to TRBD2. The CDR3 loop reads CASETSRSGELFF. In nucleotides, the CDR3 is TGTGCCAGCGAGACTAGCAGGTCCGGGGAGCTGTTTTTT.